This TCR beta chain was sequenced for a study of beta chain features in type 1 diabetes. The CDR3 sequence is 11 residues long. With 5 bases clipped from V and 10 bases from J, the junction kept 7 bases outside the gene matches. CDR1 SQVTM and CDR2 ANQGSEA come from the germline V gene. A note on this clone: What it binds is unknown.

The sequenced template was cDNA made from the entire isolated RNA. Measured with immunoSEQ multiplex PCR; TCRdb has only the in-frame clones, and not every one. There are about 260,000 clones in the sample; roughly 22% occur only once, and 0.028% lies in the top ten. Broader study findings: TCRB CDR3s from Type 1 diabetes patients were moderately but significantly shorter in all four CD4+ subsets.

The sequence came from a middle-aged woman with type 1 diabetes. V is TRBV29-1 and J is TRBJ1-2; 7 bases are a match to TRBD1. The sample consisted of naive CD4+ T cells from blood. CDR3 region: CSVPGDSFYTF. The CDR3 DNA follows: TGCAGCGTTCCCGGGGACAGCTTCTACACCTTC.